This is a list of T cell receptor beta chains from one sample in a study of T-cell reconstitution after alpha-beta-depleted transplantation in children. TCRdb reanalysed the PCR reads using MiXCR and keeps one entry per CDR3 protein. The data contain about a million distinct CDR3 sequences, roughly 29% of them singletons. The sample here was PBMCs, mostly from graft donor cells, taken 360 days after TCRalphabeta/CD19-depleted stem cell transplant. These receptors were taken from a boy under two years old who had a stem cell transplant for SCID, so the T cells may come from the graft donor. CDR3s include the opening cysteine and the closing phenylalanine or tryptophan. A D gene is named only where the DNA matches it firmly. A clone size is listed for some rows: how often the clone was seen (once, few, many), or a class if it is expanded.

j_call,clone_size,d_call,v_call,cdr3_nt,cdr3_aa
TRBJ2-2,.,.,TRBV11-2,TGTGCCAGCAGCTTCCATAGGCCCAGCATTTCGAACACCGGGGAGCTGTTTTTT,CASSFHRPSISNTGELFF
TRBJ2-5,.,.,TRBV20-1,TGCAGTGCTAGAAGGCAGGGGAACCAAGAGACCCAGTACTTC,CSARRQGNQETQYF
TRBJ2-3,few,.,TRBV20-1,TGCAGTGCTAGCGGGGCCGGCACAGATACGCAGTATTTT,CSASGAGTDTQYF
TRBJ2-1,.,.,TRBV9,TGTGCCAGCAGCGTAGGTTCAAGGACAGACAATGAGCAGTTCTTC,CASSVGSRTDNEQFF
TRBJ2-3,.,.,TRBV29-1,TGCAGCGTTGACCCGGGCACAGATACGCAGTATTTT,CSVDPGTDTQYF
TRBJ1-1,many,.,TRBV7-3,TGTGCCAGCAGCTTGACAACGAACACTGAAGCTTTCTTT,CASSLTTNTEAFF
TRBJ2-1,few,TRBD1,TRBV25-1,TGTGCCAGCAGTGAAGAGGTGGGGCAGGGGGCGATGAATGAGCAGTTCTTC,CASSEEVGQGAMNEQFF
TRBJ2-1,.,.,TRBV11-2,TGTGCCAGCAGCCACCGGGACCCCGGGAATGAGCAGTTCTTC,CASSHRDPGNEQFF
TRBJ2-1,.,TRBD2,TRBV5-4,TGTGCCAGCAGCCAGAGCGGGGGAGCCTCCTACAATGAGCAGTTCTTC,CASSQSGGASYNEQFF
TRBJ2-2,few,.,TRBV20-1,TGCAGTGCTAGAGGGCTAGAGGGGAGCACCGGGGAGCTGTTTTTT,CSARGLEGSTGELFF
TRBJ2-3,.,.,TRBV4-3,TGCGCCAGCAGCCGAGCATTCCCAGATACGCAGTATTTT,CASSRAFPDTQYF
TRBJ2-1,few,.,TRBV7-2,TGTGCCAGCAGCTTCCAGGGGACGGGGGTACGCAATGAGCAGTTCTTC,CASSFQGTGVRNEQFF
TRBJ2-1,.,.,TRBV15,TGTGCCACCAGCAGAGTCAGAGGCCCTGCGAATGAGCAGTTCTTC,CATSRVRGPANEQFF
TRBJ1-1,few,.,TRBV12-3/TRBV12-4,TGTGCCAGCAGCCCATCAGCGGACACTGAAGCTTTCTTT,CASSPSADTEAFF
TRBJ2-5,.,.,TRBV5-1,TGCGCCACCCCACCGACGGGAAAAGAGACCCAGTACTTC,CATPPTGKETQYF
TRBJ2-7,few,.,TRBV6-2/TRBV6-3,TGTGCCAGCAGTTACGTGAGGTACGAGCAGTACTTC,CASSYVRYEQYF
TRBJ2-3,many,TRBD2,TRBV7-2,TGTGCCAGCAGCCCCCGACTAGCGGGGGGCACAGATACGCAGTATTTT,CASSPRLAGGTDTQYF
TRBJ2-2,.,.,TRBV29-1,TGCAGCGTTGAAGATTCAGGGGCCGGGGAGCTGTTTTTT,CSVEDSGAGELFF
TRBJ2-1,.,.,TRBV20-1,TGCAGTGCTAGAGACCCACGGGGGCGAAATGAGCAGTTCTTC,CSARDPRGRNEQFF
TRBJ2-3,.,.,TRBV28,TGTGCCAGCGCCAACGGGGGCACCGATACGCAGTATTTT,CASANGGTDTQYF
TRBJ2-3,.,.,TRBV21-1,TGTGCCAGCAGCAGCTACCTGGAGGGGGGGAGCACAGATACGCAGTATTTT,CASSSYLEGGSTDTQYF
TRBJ1-4,.,.,TRBV6-5,TGTGCCAGCAGTTACTTGGGGGCAGGAGGGTTAGCTAATGAAAAACTGTTTTTT,CASSYLGAGGLANEKLFF
TRBJ2-1,.,TRBD1,TRBV29-1,TGCAGCGTTGGTGGGACAGATAATCTAAGGAGCTCCTACAATGAGCAGTTCTTC,CSVGGTDNLRSSYNEQFF
TRBJ1-5,.,.,TRBV5-6,TGTGCCAGCAGTCTCTGGGGGGCCTGGGGTAATCAGCCCCAGCATTTT,CASSLWGAWGNQPQHF
TRBJ2-1,.,TRBD1,TRBV18,TGTGCCAGCTCACCAAGGGACAGGAGCTCCTACAATGAGCAGTTCTTC,CASSPRDRSSYNEQFF
TRBJ2-7,.,.,TRBV24-1,TGTGCCCCGGTGACAGGGACTATCTCCTACGAGCAGTACTTC,CAPVTGTISYEQYF
TRBJ1-4,few,TRBD1,TRBV29-1,TGCAGCGTTGAAGAGGACCGGACAGGGAATGAAAAACTGTTTTTT,CSVEEDRTGNEKLFF
TRBJ2-7,many,TRBD1,TRBV6-5,TGTGCCAGCAGTTGGACAGGCAGCTCCTACGAGCAGTACTTC,CASSWTGSSYEQYF
TRBJ2-1,few,.,TRBV20-1,TGCAGTGCCCCTCGGACAGCTTTATCCTACAATGAGCAGTTCTTC,CSAPRTALSYNEQFF
TRBJ1-2,few,.,TRBV29-1,TGCAGCGTTGCAGACCTTAACTATGGCTACACCTTC,CSVADLNYGYTF
TRBJ1-4,.,.,TRBV11-2,TGTGCCAGCAGCTTAGGCGGGTCCCGCTATGAAAAACTGTTTTTT,CASSLGGSRYEKLFF
TRBJ2-7,.,.,TRBV12-3/TRBV12-4,TGTGCCAGCAGTTTAGTTGGGACTGATTTCTCCTACGAGCAGTACTTC,CASSLVGTDFSYEQYF
TRBJ2-1,.,TRBD2,TRBV5-1,TGCGCCAGCAGCCCGACTAGCGTCTCCTACAATGAGCAGTTCTTC,CASSPTSVSYNEQFF
TRBJ1-5,once,.,TRBV5-6,TGTGCCAGCAGCGCACATATCAATCAGCCCCAGCATTTT,CASSAHINQPQHF
TRBJ2-5,few,.,TRBV12-3/TRBV12-4,TGTGCCAGCACTCCCGGGTACAAAGAGACCCAGTACTTC,CASTPGYKETQYF
TRBJ2-7,.,.,TRBV6-5,TGTGCCAGCAGTTACTCGATTGGGGGGCCTGGATACGAGCAGTACTTC,CASSYSIGGPGYEQYF
TRBJ2-7,.,TRBD2,TRBV7-2,TGTGCCAGCAGCTTAGAAGGACTAGCGGCATACGAGCAGTACTTC,CASSLEGLAAYEQYF
TRBJ2-1,.,.,TRBV7-3,TGTGCCAGCAGCATAGGGGCAGGGCCGGGTCTCTACAATGAGCAGTTCTTC,CASSIGAGPGLYNEQFF
TRBJ2-7,few,.,TRBV13,TGTGCCAGCAGCTTAGGCGGAGTTGGGACCTACGAGCAGTACTTC,CASSLGGVGTYEQYF
TRBJ2-2,.,.,TRBV18,TGTGCCAGCTCACCACAGGTCCAGACCGCCGGGGAGCTGTTTTTT,CASSPQVQTAGELFF
TRBJ1-1,few,TRBD1,TRBV18,TGTGCCAGCTCTCCCTTTGTGGCCAGGGGGTCCTTGCACACTGAAGCTTTCTTT,CASSPFVARGSLHTEAFF
TRBJ1-2,few,TRBD1,TRBV7-8,TGTGCCAGCAGCTATACAGGGGCCTGGGGAAACTATGGCTACACCTTC,CASSYTGAWGNYGYTF
TRBJ2-7,.,.,TRBV2,TGTGCCAGCAGCGTTACTAGCCAGCAGTACTTC,CASSVTSQQYF
TRBJ2-5,.,.,TRBV7-8,TGTGCCAGCAGCTTAAGGCTCCGGCCCCAAGAGACCCAGTACTTC,CASSLRLRPQETQYF
TRBJ2-3,.,.,TRBV20-1,TGCAGTGCTAGCACGGGGGCTGTGACAGATACGCAGTATTTT,CSASTGAVTDTQYF
TRBJ2-5,.,.,TRBV10-3,TGTGCCATGAGTACCGGGAACCTAGTCCAAGAGACCCAGTACTTC,CAMSTGNLVQETQYF
TRBJ2-3,many,TRBD1,TRBV5-1,TGCGCCAGCAGAAGGGACAGAAGCACAGATACGCAGTATTTT,CASRRDRSTDTQYF
TRBJ2-7,few,.,TRBV27,TGTGCCAGCAGTTTGCCCAGGAGATCGGTCCGCGAGCAGTACTTC,CASSLPRRSVREQYF
TRBJ2-1,.,.,TRBV20-1,TGCAGTGCCGCGATTGAGGGGCCATACAATGAGCAGTTCTTC,CSAAIEGPYNEQFF
TRBJ2-7,.,TRBD1,TRBV29-1,TGCAGCGTTGAAGAATCCGGGACAGGGGCCGGATACGAGCAGTACTTC,CSVEESGTGAGYEQYF
TRBJ2-5,.,.,TRBV21-1,TGTGCCAGCAGCCAAGGGTCCAGGGTGGGTCAAGAGACCCAGTACTTC,CASSQGSRVGQETQYF